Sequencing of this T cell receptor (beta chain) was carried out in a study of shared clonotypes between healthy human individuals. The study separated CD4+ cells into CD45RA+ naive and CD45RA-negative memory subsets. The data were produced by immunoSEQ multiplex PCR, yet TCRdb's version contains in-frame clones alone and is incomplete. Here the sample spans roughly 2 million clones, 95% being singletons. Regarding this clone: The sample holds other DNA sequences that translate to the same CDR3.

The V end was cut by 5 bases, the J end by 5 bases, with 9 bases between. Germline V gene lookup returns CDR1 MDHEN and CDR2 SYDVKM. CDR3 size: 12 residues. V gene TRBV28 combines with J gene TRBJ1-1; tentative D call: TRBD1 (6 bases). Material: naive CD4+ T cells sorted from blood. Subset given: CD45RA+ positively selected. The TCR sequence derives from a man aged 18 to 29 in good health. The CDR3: CASSNRVTEAFF. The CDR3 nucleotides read TGTGCCAGCAGTAACAGGGTTACTGAAGCTTTCTTT.